What follows are 2 T cell receptor beta chains derived from one specimen sequenced in a study of early T cells in non-severe SARS-CoV-2 infection. TCRdb ran MiXCR on the 5' RACE reads and lists one entry per CDR3 protein. The data hold tens of thousands of distinct CDR3 sequences, with roughly a tenth observed a single time. The material sequenced was whole blood. These receptors were taken from an adult who was a healthcare worker with PCR-confirmed SARS-CoV-2 infection or an uninfected control (not recorded which).

The chain is built from TRBV18 and TRBJ2-5, with TRBD1 identical over 7 bases. This CDR3 spans 15 amino acids. The germline CDR1 and CDR2 sequences are KGHSH and LQKENI. V lost 3 bases, J lost 0 bases, and 4 bases stayed unmatched. The CDR3 sequence: CASSPAGTDQETQYF. The CDR3 DNA reads as TGTGCCAGCTCACCGGCCGGGACAGACCAAGAGACCCAGTACTTC. The complete variable domain, with remaining parts taken from reference TRBV18 and TRBJ2-5, reads NAGVMQNPRHLVRRRGQEARLRCSPMKGHSHVYWYRQLPEEGLKFMVYLQKENIIDESGMPKERFSAEFPKEGPSILRIQQVVRGDSAAYFCASSPAGTDQETQYFGPGTRLLVL.

This clonotype was seen ten or more times. The chain couples TRBV11-2 to TRBJ2-3; no firm D call. Germline lookup yields CDR1 SGHAT and CDR2 FQNNGV. V was shortened by 2 bases and J by 1 base, with 13 bases between the two germline ends. This CDR3 is 16 amino acids long. The CDR3 loop is CASSLRPPPRTDTQYF. The CDR3 region has the DNA TGTGCCAGCAGCTTAAGGCCTCCGCCACGCACAGATACGCAGTATTTT.